The 2 T cell receptor beta chains presented below share a single source sample, sequenced in a study of regulatory T cells in long-lasting Graves disease (dated by TCRdb to the early 2020s). The sample's time point label, in plain terms: persistent/refractory GD, antithyroid drugs over 5 years with positive TRAb. RNA was extracted from PBMCs in TRIzol for both TCR sequencing and RNA sequencing. The library was produced with multiplex PCR. Reads for this sample came from an Illumina HiSeq 4000. To build TCR beta libraries, CDR3 regions were amplified by Arm-PCR using iRepertoire HTBI primers. TCRdb reran the public reads through fastp at Q25 and MiXCR, keeping productive beta chains. Each entry merges the rows of one CDR3 protein and shows their most common DNA and genes. Here the sample has some 370,000 distinct CDR3 sequences; around 21% occur a single time. The ten largest make up 20% to 25% of the sample.

The specimen was peripheral blood mononuclear cells (PBMCs), collected when the disease was refractory, from a patient treated with antithyroid drugs. The receptor set was obtained from a female donor with Graves disease.

This clonotype was seen repeatedly, ten times or more. V gene TRBV28 combines with J gene TRBJ2-7, with TRBD2 matching 9 bases. Germline trimming cut 5 bases from V and 2 bases from J; bases unmatched to any gene: 7. Looked up from germline, CDR1 is MDHEN and CDR2 is SYDVKM. The CDR3 extends over 15 amino acids. CDR3 sequence (DNA): TGTGCCAGCAGTCCTCCGGGACTAGCCACCTACGAGCAGTACTTC. Translating gives CASSPPGLATYEQYF.

The chain employs TRBV19 and TRBJ1-5, with 11 bases aligning to TRBD1. CDR3 size: 15 residues. With 10 bases clipped from V and 2 bases from J, the junction kept 7 bases outside the gene matches. The germline gives CDR1 LNHDA, CDR2 SQIVND (reference sequence). The CDR3: CATIGQGAGNQPQHF. The CDR3 DNA sequence: TGTGCCACCATAGGACAGGGGGCGGGCAATCAGCCCCAGCATTTT.